One sample yielded the 20 T cell receptor beta chains listed below, sequenced in a study of PD-L1 blockade in urothelial cancer (dated by TCRdb to between 2016 and 2019). Library preparation employed the immunoSEQ multiplex PCR assay. TCRdb's version of the immuneACCESS table is confined to in-frame rearrangements and falls short of the full clone set. An unresolved V gene accounts for under half of the shortfall where checked; the remainder is of unknown origin. The sample table lists approximately 110,000 clones, approximately 85% of them with a count of one. The ten biggest clones cover roughly 2.2% of the sample. Sample: PBMCs, taken around atezolizumab (anti-PD-L1) treatment. These receptors were obtained from a man aged 45-65 years with urothelial cancer.

V usage is TRBV28 and J usage is TRBJ1-5, with 8 bases fitting TRBD1. The CDR3 has 13 amino acids. Trimming at V came to 8 bases and at J to 4 bases, leaving 4 bases not matched to a gene. The V gene's germline CDR1 is MDHEN and CDR2 SYDVKM. CDR3 residues: CASLGQANQPQHF. CDR3 DNA: TGTGCCAGCTTGGGACAGGCTAATCAGCCCCAGCATTTT.

This clone was found a few times. This chain joins TRBV5-6 and TRBJ2-2; D unresolved. Trimming removed 0 bases from V and 6 bases from J, with 6 bases in between. This CDR3 contains 13 residues. Germline assignment: CDR1 SGHDT and CDR2 YYEEEE. The CDR3 region has the DNA TGTGCCAGCAGCTTGGCTTCTCCCGGGGAGCTGTTTTTT. It yields the protein CASSLASPGELFF.

The CDR3 loop is CAWRARGGGAGESYEQYF. The CDR3 DNA sequence: TGTGCCTGGAGGGCCAGAGGGGGGGGAGCGGGAGAATCCTACGAGCAGTACTTC. The chain employs TRBV30 and TRBJ2-7; the match to TRBD2 covers 8 bases. V dropped 3 bases and J dropped 1; count of bases not matched to a gene: 17. The length of the CDR3 is 18 residues. CDR1 GTSNPN and CDR2 SVGIG come from the germline V gene (reference sequence).

The gene calls are TRBV27 and TRBJ1-2, with 7 bases that match TRBD1. The CDR3 is 12 residues long. Per germline, CDR1 MNHEY and CDR2 SMNVEV (reference sequence). V gave up 6 bases and J gave up 13 bases; unmatched junction bases: 11. CDR3 in amino acids: CASSLPGQLPTF. The CDR3 bases are TGTGCCAGCAGCCTACCGGGACAGTTGCCCACCTTC.

The chain links TRBV19 to TRBJ2-5; weak D call: TRBD2 (6 bases). There are 15 residues in the CDR3. CDR1 and CDR2 from the germline V gene are LNHDA and SQIVND (reference sequence). Between the trimmed V and J ends, which lost 3 bases and 4 bases, there was a span of 15 bases. The chain's CDR3 is CASSIKEGWLETQYF. For the CDR3, the DNA is TGTGCCAGTAGTATTAAGGAGGGGTGGTTAGAGACCCAGTACTTC. Full variable domain (rest looked up from reference TRBV19 and TRBJ2-5): DGGITQSPKYLFRKEGQNVTLSCEQNLNHDAMYWYRQDPGQGLRLIYYSQIVNDFQKGDIAEGYSVSREKKESFPLTVTSAQKNPTAFYLCASSIKEGWLETQYFGPGTRLLVL.

The CDR3 loop is CASSPSGQGEAFF. DNA of the CDR3: TGTGCCAGCAGTCCTTCGGGACAGGGAGAAGCTTTCTTT. The rearrangement links TRBV6-5 to TRBJ1-1; 9 nucleotides align to TRBD1. Germline assignment: CDR1 MNHEY and CDR2 SVGAGI. The V segment lost 5 bases and the J segment 8 bases; nucleotides outside the gene matches: 6. This CDR3 contains 13 residues.

In the case of this clone: Other DNA sequences from this sample encode an identical CDR3 as well. The chain employs TRBV4-2 and TRBJ2-1, with a weak D call TRBD2 (5 bases). CDR1 is LGHNA and CDR2 is YNFKEQ in the germline V gene. CDR3 size: 18 residues. V was cut by 0 bases and J by 0 bases, with 15 bases left in between. CDR3 sequence (DNA): TGTGCCAGCAGCCAAGATCGCCGCGGGCGGAGCTCCTACAATGAGCAGTTCTTC. Translating it yields CASSQDRRGRSSYNEQFF.

Details on this clone: The sample carries other DNA sequences with the same CDR3. The rearrangement joins TRBV19 to TRBJ1-5, with D maybe TRBD1 (6 bases). V was shortened by 3 bases and J by 1 base, with 7 bases between the two germline ends. This CDR3 region has 14 residues. The germline V gene has CDR1 LNHDA and CDR2 SQIVND (reference sequence). The CDR3 DNA sequence: TGTGCCAGTAGTATCAGGGGAAGCAATCAGCCCCAGCATTTT. Translating it yields CASSIRGSNQPQHF.

J is TRBJ2-4 and V is TRBV7-2; 8 bases are shared with TRBD1. After removal of 3 bases from V and 0 bases from J, the junction contained 7 bases not matched to a gene. The CDR3 runs 17 residues. Germline CDR1 SGHTA, CDR2 FQGNSA. The CDR3, as DNA: TGTGCCAGCAGCTTTGACAGGGGCGTACTAGCCAAAAACATTCAGTACTTC. Translated, it gives CASSFDRGVLAKNIQYF.

The chain joins TRBV6-1 to TRBJ1-5; D is unclear. Germline CDR1 MNHNS, CDR2 SASEGT. CDR3 length equals 14 residues. Trimming stripped 4 bases from V and 11 bases from J, with 18 bases between. CDR3 sequence: CASSGTGSSTAQHF. CDR3 nucleotide sequence: TGTGCCAGCAGTGGCACCGGGAGTTCGACGGCCCAGCATTTT.

Relative to its sample, this clone is large. V and J are TRBV15 and TRBJ1-5; D is unclear. This CDR3 has 13 amino acids. Germline assignment: CDR1 LNHNV and CDR2 YYDKDF (reference sequence). Trimming cost V 1 base and J 3 bases, with 4 bases left between them. The CDR3 is CATSRGNNQPQHF. CDR3 DNA: TGTGCCACCAGCAGAGGTAACAATCAGCCCCAGCATTTT.

In this sample, this clone turned up a few times. The J gene is TRBJ2-5, the V gene TRBV11-2; the match to TRBD1 covers 9 bases. Germline V gene sequence: CDR1 SGHAT, CDR2 FQNNGV. With 3 bases clipped from V and 5 bases from J, the junction kept 7 bases outside the gene matches. The CDR3 covers 15 residues. The CDR3 reads CASSLRDRDWETQYF. In DNA form, the CDR3 reads TGTGCCAGCAGCTTGCGGGACAGGGATTGGGAGACCCAGTACTTC.

This clone was seen only once. This chain links TRBV6-5 with TRBJ1-1; 7 bases align to TRBD1. Germline values: CDR1 MNHEY, CDR2 SVGAGI. Unmatched junction bases numbered 5, after V lost 2 bases and J lost 2 bases. This CDR3 spans 15 amino acids. The CDR3: CASSYMAGGNTEAFF. DNA for the CDR3: TGTGCCAGCAGTTACATGGCAGGGGGAAACACTGAAGCTTTCTTT.

The J gene is TRBJ2-5, the V gene TRBV28; the D gene is possibly TRBD1 (6 bases). Deletions cut 5 bases from V and 4 bases from J, with 14 bases between. This CDR3 has 14 residues. Germline CDR1 and CDR2: MDHEN and SYDVKM. The CDR3 DNA reads TGTGCCAGCAGTCCTGCTACAGGGCCAGAGACCCAGTACTTC. It codes for CASSPATGPETQYF. Full variable domain (missing parts from reference TRBV28 and TRBJ2-5): DVKVTQSSRYLVKRTGEKVFLECVQDMDHENMFWYRQDPGLGLRLIYFSYDVKMKEKGDIPEGYSVSREKKERFSLILESASTNQTSMYLCASSPATGPETQYFGPGTRLLVL.

This clone was observed a single time. CDR3: CAISEYQRESDTQYF. For the CDR3, the DNA is TGTGCCATCAGTGAGTACCAGCGGGAGTCAGATACGCAGTATTTT. The V gene is TRBV10-3, the J gene TRBJ2-3, with 8 bases identical to TRBD2. Trimming cost V 1 base and J 4 bases; bases outside gene matches: 4. CDR1 ENHRY and CDR2 SYGVKD come from the germline V gene. The CDR3 extends over 15 amino acids.

This rearrangement joins TRBV27 to TRBJ2-2; 11 bases agree with TRBD2. Trimming cost V 3 bases and J 6 bases; bases outside gene matches: 3. The CDR3 contains 15 residues. From germline, CDR1 is MNHEY and CDR2 SMNVEV (reference sequence). In DNA form, the CDR3 reads TGTGCCAGCAGTTTTACTAGCGGGAGCTCCGGGGAGCTGTTTTTT. Translation: CASSFTSGSSGELFF.

The chain employs TRBV18 and TRBJ1-3, with D possibly TRBD1 on 5 matching bases. CDR3 length equals 18 residues. Trimming took 3 bases from V and 4 from J, leaving 22 bases between them. Germline assignment: CDR1 KGHSH and CDR2 LQKENI. The CDR3 spells CASSPPGRAIRGGNTIYF. The CDR3 nucleotides read TGTGCCAGCTCACCTCCCGGCAGGGCTATTCGTGGAGGAAACACCATATATTTT.

The chain employs TRBV5-6 and TRBJ1-6; D remains unclear. With 0 bases removed from V and 6 bases from J, the gap between germline ends came to 7 bases. The germline V gene encodes CDR1 SGHDT and CDR2 YYEEEE. This CDR3 region has 14 residues. The CDR3 spells CASSLAQINSPLHF. As DNA, the CDR3 is TGTGCCAGCAGCTTGGCACAGATTAATTCACCCCTCCACTTT. Full variable domain (rest looked up from reference TRBV5-6 and TRBJ1-6): DAGVTQSPTHLIKTRGQQVTLRCSPKSGHDTVSWYQQALGQGPQFIFQYYEEEERQRGNFPDRFSGHQFPNYSSELNVNALLLGDSALYLCASSLAQINSPLHFGNGTRLTVT.

The chain has TRBV27 and TRBJ1-2, with D perhaps matching TRBD1 (6 bases). The V gene's germline CDR1 is MNHEY and CDR2 SMNVEV (reference sequence). V lost 6 bases, J lost 10 bases, and 15 bases lay in between. This CDR3 has 12 residues. The CDR3 loop reads CASRGAAATYTF. As DNA, the CDR3 is TGTGCCAGCAGGGGGGCGGCGGCGACCTACACCTTC.

The chain joins TRBV4-1 to TRBJ2-1, with a tentative D call TRBD2 (5 bases). The CDR3 consists of 16 residues. CDR1 and CDR2 (germline): MGHRA, YSYEKL. The germline V and J ends were trimmed by 1 base and 1 base, with 11 bases remaining between them. The CDR3 protein is CASSQGKEESYNEQFF. The CDR3 DNA is TGCGCCAGCAGCCAAGGGAAGGAGGAGTCCTACAATGAGCAGTTCTTC.